This TCR beta chain was recorded in a study of blood T cell repertoires in COVID-19. The V and J ends lost 2 bases and 1 base respectively, with 5 bases between them. Germline CDR1 and CDR2: MNHEY and SVGEGT. This CDR3 spans 13 amino acids. The method was immunoSEQ multiplex PCR; TCRdb's version includes in-frame clones alone and lacks a portion of them. This table holds approximately 98,000 clones, 70% to 90% found once. This TCR derives from a man in his 60s with acute or convalescent COVID-19. Sequencing was performed on peripheral blood. The chain links TRBV6-2 or TRBV6-3 to TRBJ1-2; D not resolved. The DNA for the CDR3 is TGTGCCAGCAGTTACGCCAGTAACTATGGCTACACCTTC. Its translation is CASSYASNYGYTF.